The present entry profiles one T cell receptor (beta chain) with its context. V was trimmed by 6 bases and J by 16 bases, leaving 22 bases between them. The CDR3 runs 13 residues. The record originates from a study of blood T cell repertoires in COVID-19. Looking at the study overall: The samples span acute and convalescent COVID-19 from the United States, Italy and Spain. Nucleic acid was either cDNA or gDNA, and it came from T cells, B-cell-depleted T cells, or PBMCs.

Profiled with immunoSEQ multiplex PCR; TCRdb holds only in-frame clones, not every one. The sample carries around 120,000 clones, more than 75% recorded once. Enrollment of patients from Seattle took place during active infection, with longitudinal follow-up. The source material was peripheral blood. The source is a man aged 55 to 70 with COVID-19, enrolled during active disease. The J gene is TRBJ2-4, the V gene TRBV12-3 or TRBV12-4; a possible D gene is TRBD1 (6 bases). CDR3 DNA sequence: TGTGCCAGCAGCCATCGCTCGGACAGTGGGGGTTACTTC. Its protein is CASSHRSDSGGYF.